This is a list of T cell receptor beta chains from one sample in a study of read filtering for tumor transcriptome and immune sequencing. TCRdb called the reads again in MiXCR, with one record for every CDR3 protein. The data contain tens of thousands of distinct CDR3 sequences, about 15% of them singletons. Sample: a population of CD138-negative cells sorted from bone marrow. These receptors were collected from a donor aged 40 or older with multiple myeloma. Both conserved end residues are part of each CDR3. A D gene is named only where the DNA matches it firmly. Size is omitted from some rows. Given values are once, few, many or a class for expanded clones.

d_gene	v_gene	abundance	j_gene	CDR3aa	CDR3nt
-	TRBV18	-	TRBJ2-2	CASYEGNTGELFF	TGTGCCAGCTATGAGGGGAACACCGGGGAGCTGTTTTTT
-	TRBV10-2	many	TRBJ1-1	CASSESEMNTEAFF	TGCGCCAGCAGTGAGTCCGAAATGAACACTGAAGCTTTCTTT
-	TRBV6-2/TRBV6-3	few	TRBJ2-7	CASSYDRVSYEQYF	TGTGCCAGCAGTTACGATCGGGTCTCCTACGAGCAGTACTTC
-	TRBV12-3/TRBV12-4	-	TRBJ1-2	CASSSGTGHGYTF	TGTGCCAGCAGTTCCGGGACCGGCCATGGCTACACCTTC
-	TRBV20-1	many	TRBJ1-5	CSAPYPTAKTEPQHF	TGCAGTGCCCCTTATCCGACGGCAAAAACGGAGCCCCAGCATTTT
TRBD2	TRBV11-2	-	TRBJ2-1	CASSYPGGPKPLYNEQFF	TGTGCCAGCAGCTATCCGGGGGGACCAAAACCTCTCTACAATGAGCAGTTCTTC
-	TRBV7-2	-	TRBJ2-7	CASSLDPFGYEQYF	TGTGCCAGCAGCTTAGATCCCTTTGGCTACGAGCAGTACTTC
TRBD1	TRBV5-1	many	TRBJ2-5	CASSFFSTATAGGQYF	TGCGCCAGCAGCTTTTTTTCGACAGCCACCGCAGGGGGCCAGTACTTC
-	TRBV29-1	many	TRBJ1-2	CSVVDPWGVYYGYTF	TGCAGCGTTGTGGACCCGTGGGGGGTTTACTATGGCTACACCTTC
TRBD2	TRBV2	many	TRBJ2-7	CASSKLAGDSSEQYF	TGTGCCAGCAGCAAACTAGCGGGAGATTCCTCCGAGCAGTACTTC
-	TRBV11-2	many	TRBJ2-2	CASSRKGLLGELFF	TGTGCCAGCAGCAGAAAGGGACTTCTCGGGGAGCTGTTTTTT
TRBD2	TRBV24-1	once	TRBJ2-1	CATMGEGYNEQFF	TGTGCCACCATGGGGGAGGGCTACAATGAGCAGTTCTTC
-	TRBV7-8	-	TRBJ2-3	CASSYGSHADTQYF	TGTGCCAGCAGCTACGGGAGTCACGCAGATACGCAGTATTTT
-	TRBV27	many	TRBJ2-2	CASSDLLDTGELFF	TGTGCCAGCAGTGATTTATTAGACACCGGGGAGCTGTTTTTT
TRBD2	TRBV7-9	-	TRBJ2-7	CASSLILAGVPYEQYF	TGTGCCAGCAGCCTCATACTAGCGGGAGTTCCCTACGAGCAGTACTTC
-	TRBV12-3/TRBV12-4	many	TRBJ2-5	CASGQLRTQYF	TGTGCCAGCGGACAACTTCGGACCCAGTACTTC
-	TRBV3-1	few	TRBJ1-1	CASSRSGANTEAFF	TGTGCCAGCAGCCGATCAGGGGCAAACACTGAAGCTTTCTTT
-	TRBV7-3	few	TRBJ1-6	CASSSWGGSPLHF	TGTGCCAGCAGCTCATGGGGGGGTTCACCCCTCCACTTT
TRBD2	TRBV29-1	many	TRBJ2-7	CSVERLGLAGGSVYEQYF	TGCAGCGTTGAACGTCTGGGACTAGCGGGAGGGTCCGTCTACGAGCAGTACTTC
TRBD2	TRBV5-1	many	TRBJ2-7	CASSPSGWKEQYF	TGCGCCAGCAGCCCTAGCGGCTGGAAGGAGCAGTACTTC
-	TRBV28	-	TRBJ2-7	CASSNPNEQYF	TGTGCCAGCAGCAACCCAAACGAGCAGTACTTC
-	TRBV7-3	many	TRBJ2-2	CASSLDIVTDTGELFF	TGTGCCAGCAGCTTAGATATCGTGACGGACACCGGGGAGCTGTTTTTT
-	TRBV7-9	many	TRBJ2-3	CASSFEPVTDTQYF	TGTGCCAGCAGCTTCGAACCAGTTACAGATACGCAGTATTTT
TRBD2	TRBV20-1	many	TRBJ2-1	CSASPRRLAGSEQFF	TGCAGTGCTAGTCCCCGCCGACTAGCGGGAAGTGAGCAGTTCTTC
-	TRBV2	few	TRBJ2-1	CASSQRSGVLFYNEQFF	TGTGCCAGCAGCCAACGCTCAGGGGTTTTATTTTACAATGAGCAGTTCTTC
TRBD1	TRBV19	many	TRBJ2-1	CASSTMTGNEQFF	TGTGCCAGTAGTACAATGACAGGGAATGAGCAGTTCTTC
-	TRBV11-2	few	TRBJ2-1	CASSLLNYNEQFF	TGTGCCAGCAGCTTACTAAACTACAATGAGCAGTTCTTC
-	TRBV11-3	many	TRBJ2-1	CASSLGGEQFF	TGTGCCAGCAGCTTAGGGGGTGAGCAGTTCTTC
TRBD2	TRBV9	many	TRBJ2-3	CASSRGGADTQYF	TGTGCCAGCAGCCGCGGGGGTGCAGATACGCAGTATTTT
TRBD1	TRBV4-1	many	TRBJ2-7	CASRNRGSDSYEQYF	TGCGCCAGCAGGAACAGGGGTAGCGACTCCTACGAGCAGTACTTC
TRBD1	TRBV20-1	few	TRBJ1-6	CSGVTGGVSPLHF	TGCAGTGGCGTGACAGGGGGAGTGTCACCCCTCCACTTT
TRBD2	TRBV20-1	few	TRBJ2-7	CSASGTSGYEQYF	TGCAGTGCTAGCGGGACTAGCGGGTACGAGCAGTACTTC
TRBD2	TRBV20-1	many	TRBJ2-5	CSATDRTSPMETQYF	TGCAGTGCTACTGATCGGACTAGTCCGATGGAGACCCAGTACTTC
TRBD1	TRBV6-1	many	TRBJ2-1	CASTWDSYNEQFF	TGTGCCAGCACTTGGGACAGTTACAATGAGCAGTTCTTC
TRBD2	TRBV13	many	TRBJ2-6	CASSRELEREGSGANVLTF	TGTGCCAGCAGCCGGGAGCTTGAGCGGGAGGGCTCTGGGGCCAACGTCCTGACTTTC
TRBD2	TRBV6-6	many	TRBJ2-7	CASSLSGSSYEQYF	TGTGCCAGCAGTCTTAGCGGGAGCTCCTACGAGCAGTACTTC
-	TRBV7-9	many	TRBJ2-7	CASSLDPPYEQYF	TGTGCCAGCAGCTTAGATCCCCCTTACGAGCAGTACTTC
-	TRBV18	few	TRBJ1-1	CASSPLPFDAENTEAFF	TGTGCCAGCTCACCACTTCCGTTCGACGCAGAGAACACTGAAGCTTTCTTT
-	TRBV20-1	many	TRBJ2-2	CSAPDRINTGELFF	TGCAGTGCTCCCGACAGGATTAACACCGGGGAGCTGTTTTTT
TRBD1	TRBV4-1	many	TRBJ1-1	CASSQELGQEAFF	TGCGCCAGCAGCCAGGAATTGGGACAGGAAGCTTTCTTT
TRBD1	TRBV28	many	TRBJ2-1	CASSWQTGTDVINEQFF	TGTGCCAGCAGTTGGCAAACCGGGACAGACGTAATCAATGAGCAGTTCTTC
TRBD2	TRBV30	many	TRBJ2-3	CAWSRSGRGTDTQYF	TGTGCCTGGAGTAGAAGCGGGAGAGGGACAGATACGCAGTATTTT
-	TRBV29-1	few	TRBJ1-5	CSAVTGRDQPQHF	TGCAGCGCCGTAACCGGGCGGGATCAGCCCCAGCATTTT
TRBD1	TRBV7-8	-	TRBJ1-5	CASSLEDRGLYSNQPQHF	TGTGCCAGCAGCTTAGAGGACAGGGGGCTCTATAGCAATCAGCCCCAGCATTTC
-	TRBV7-8	many	TRBJ2-5	CASSLGTVQETQYF	TGTGCCAGCAGCTTAGGGACAGTCCAAGAGACCCAGTACTTC
-	TRBV7-8	many	TRBJ1-1	CASSLAGVKGTEAFF	TGTGCCAGCAGCTTAGCTGGAGTCAAAGGGACTGAAGCTTTCTTT
TRBD1	TRBV29-1	many	TRBJ2-7	CSVRTGEHEQYF	TGCAGCGTACGGACAGGGGAGCACGAGCAGTACTTC
TRBD1	TRBV20-1	many	TRBJ1-2	CSGIGQGEYGYTF	TGCAGTGGTATCGGACAGGGGGAGTATGGCTACACCTTC
TRBD1	TRBV28	many	TRBJ1-1	CASSFPAGTGSPYVAEAFF	TGTGCCAGCAGTTTCCCAGCCGGGACAGGGAGTCCTTATGTCGCTGAAGCTTTCTTT
-	TRBV11-2	many	TRBJ2-3	CASSQGPGLVGTDTQYF	TGTGCCAGCAGCCAGGGACCGGGTTTGGTGGGCACAGATACGCAGTATTTT
TRBD2	TRBV7-3	many	TRBJ2-2	CASSPTSGGNTGELFF	TGTGCCAGCAGCCCGACTAGCGGGGGAAACACCGGGGAGCTGTTTTTT
TRBD2	TRBV29-1	many	TRBJ2-1	CSVLAGGWNEQFF	TGCAGCGTTTTAGCGGGGGGATGGAATGAGCAGTTCTTC
TRBD1	TRBV27	-	TRBJ2-5	CASRGGWETQYF	TGTGCCAGCCGAGGGGGCTGGGAGACCCAGTACTTC
-	TRBV7-9	few	TRBJ1-1	CASSSRTAMNTEAFF	TGTGCCAGCAGCAGCCGGACAGCCATGAACACTGAAGCTTTCTTT
TRBD2	TRBV5-1	-	TRBJ2-7	CASSLAAGGLFDEQYF	TGCGCCAGCAGCTTGGCGGCGGGAGGGCTCTTCGACGAGCAGTACTTC
-	TRBV25-1	few	TRBJ1-5	CASSESGGSGNQRQHF	TGTGCCAGCAGTGAATCCGGGGGTTCAGGCAATCAGCGCCAGCATTTT
TRBD1	TRBV5-1	few	TRBJ2-3	CASSLDRGPLAHTDTQYF	TGCGCCAGCAGCTTGGACAGGGGGCCCCTAGCCCATACAGATACGCAGTATTTT